This T cell receptor beta chain came from a study of T cell therapy after organ transplantation. Germline CDR1 reads SGHDT; CDR2 reads YYEEEE. The V and J ends lost 0 bases and 2 bases, in that order; junction bases with no gene match: 6. The CDR3 has 16 amino acids. As to this clone: Its antigen is undetermined.

Specified time point: 20-29 weeks after completion of therapy. Sequenced by immunoSEQ multiplex PCR; TCRdb stores in-frame clones only, minus some. The table shows 17,000 or so clones, with around 86% occurring only once. This clonotype was sampled from a human patient who had received a solid organ transplant and had CMV disease. Some T cells may originate from the graft donor. Here the sequenced sample was CD8+ T cells from blood, taken after autologous CMV-specific T cell therapy. The chain links TRBV5-6 to TRBJ2-5, with TRBD1 identical over 8 bases. The CDR3 protein is CASSLAWTGLQETQYF. In DNA, the CDR3 is TGTGCCAGCAGCTTGGCGTGGACAGGGCTTCAAGAGACCCAGTACTTC.